This T cell receptor (beta chain) was sequenced during a study of blood T cell repertoires in COVID-19. Study details: Sources were T cells, B-cell-depleted T cells, or PBMCs; the material itself was cDNA or gDNA.

Germline V gives CDR1 SSHAT, CDR2 FNYEAQ (reference sequence). The CDR3 has 14 residues. The V and J ends lost 5 bases and 0 bases respectively, with 7 bases between them. Clones were sequenced by immunoSEQ multiplex PCR, and TCRdb holds only the in-frame ones, with some missing. This table holds approximately 250,000 clones, more than 80% found once. The receptor was isolated from a man between 25 and 39 years old who had recovered from COVID-19. The chain recombines TRBV7-7 with TRBJ2-2; no definite D call. Sequencing was carried out using peripheral blood. CDR3 region: CASSGPANTGELFF. The CDR3 coding sequence is TGTGCCAGCAGCGGCCCCGCGAACACCGGGGAGCTGTTTTTT.